This T cell receptor (beta chain) was sequenced in a study of blood T cell repertoires in COVID-19. Across the whole study: In each case, the material was cDNA or gDNA derived from T cells, B-cell-depleted T cells, or PBMCs.

V gave up 6 bases and J gave up 2 bases; unmatched junction bases: 7. CDR1 is SGHAT and CDR2 is FQNNGV in the germline V gene. The CDR3 extends over 15 amino acids. In the authors' methods: Quantification of nucleated cells was approximated via reference gene primer amplification. This table comes from immunoSEQ multiplex PCR, and its TCRdb copy is limited to in-frame clones, with some not included. V and J calls and clone size are given by that table; D and trimming were obtained from the DNA. Seen here are 250,000 to 350,000 clones, around 85% observed once, and the top ten hold over 1.3%. The sequence derives from a human donor with COVID-19, enrolled during active disease. The donor label of this sample is uncertain. Sequences were obtained from peripheral blood. The chain employs TRBV11-2 and TRBJ1-5; 7 positions match TRBD1. The chain's CDR3 is CASSSGGSGNQPQHF. The DNA of the CDR3 is TGTGCCAGCAGTTCAGGGGGTAGCGGCAATCAGCCCCAGCATTTT.